Described below is a single T cell receptor beta chain sequence and its context. This clone was counted only a few times. Its antigen remains unidentified. No quality values exist for individual bases; no much larger clone is one base distant. These data come from a study of tumour-infiltrating T cells in Burkitt lymphoma (dated by TCRdb to about 2020). Turning to the overall study: All epidemiological subtypes of Burkitt lymphoma were represented among the roughly 82 patients who made up the cohort. TCR repertoire data were compared against clinical outcome, and productive clonality predicted overall survival and progression-free survival independently of established prognostic factors such as age at diagnosis.

The full study reports these points: Several public clonotypes shared across numerous Burkitt lymphoma patients were found, and shared tumour neoantigen selection absent from diffuse large B-cell lymphoma was thereby suggested.

CDR1 SQVTM and CDR2 ANQGSEA are derived from the germline V gene. The V and J ends are trimmed by 3 bases and 6 bases, leaving 7 bases between them. There are 11 amino acids in the CDR3, from cysteine to phenylalanine inclusive. CDR3 DNA is the only sequence kept; it has 33 bases, read in frame from the first base. Library preparation used the immunoSEQ multiplex PCR assay. The table comes from immuneACCESS by way of TCRdb, which keeps in-frame sequences with V and J called. Part of the clones is missing from these tables; in studies checked, under half for an unresolved V gene and the rest for unknown reasons. The sample yields 4,500 to 5,000 clones; about 12% were counted once. Around 23% of the sample is taken by the ten largest.

Rearrangement joined TRBV29-1 to TRBJ2-3; the D element could tentatively be TRBD1 or TRBD2, as 5 bases agree for each. The TCR originated in a human donor with Burkitt lymphoma. The sample was tumor tissue. The CDR3 corresponds to CSVEGVDTQYF. The DNA sequence is given as TGCAGCGTTGAGGGGGTGGATACGCAGTATTTT.